The T cell receptor (beta chain) under discussion was sequenced for a study of tumor-infiltrating lymphocytes in primary liver carcinoma. Study conclusions and caveats: Blood fell significantly below tumors in its top-250-clone fraction (p = 0.039). Pairs comparing tumor with adjacent tissue or blood overlapped less than pairs drawn from tumor regions.

Starting material for RNA and DNA co-extraction consisted of roughly 19-34 mg of unsorted bulk tissue. Five separate regions of each tumor underwent sampling. Tumor samples uniformly had over 75% viable tumor cells. Comments on this clonotype: Its matching antigen is unknown.

TCR beta cDNA came from roughly 0.45 ug total RNA, primed with a constant-region primer. Employing slightly modified ARM-PCR, three nested multiplex PCR rounds were run, and these gave rise to the TCR beta libraries. For approximately 11 cycles apiece, the opening two PCR rounds ran with TRBV1-TRBV30 forward primers and a C-beta reverse primer. Each CDR3 protein gets one entry after TCRdb re-called the multiplex PCR reads with MiXCR. The sample lists 110,000 or so distinct CDR3 sequences, roughly 80% seen once, with approximately 18% in the top ten. The CDR3 length is 15 residues. The germline gives CDR1 SGHNT, CDR2 YYREEE (reference sequence).

The rearrangement links TRBV5-4 to TRBJ2-7; TRBD1 aligns across 8 bases. The sample taken for sequencing was liver tumor tissue from sampling region 3. As for subset: tumor region T3, left-lateral pole. This TCR derives from a man in his forties with primary liver carcinoma and hepatitis B virus infection. The CDR3 coding sequence is TGTGTCATCAGCTCTGGGACAGGCGCGAGAGGCGAGCAGTACTTC. Encoded protein: CVISSGTGARGEQYF.